Listed here are 25 T cell receptor beta chains from one sample, sequenced in a study of cytomegalovirus exposure and HLA in healthy donors (dated by TCRdb to 2015 to 2018). Library construction relied on the immunoSEQ multiplex PCR assay. For the multiplex PCR, a mixture combining 60 forward primers for TCR Vbeta segments and 13 reverse primers for TCR Jbeta segments was used. TCRdb took over this immuneACCESS table, retaining in-frame rearrangements with V and J assigned. Such tables are incomplete; in checked studies, under half of the missing clones stem from an unresolved V gene, and the remainder is unexplained. The sample table contains tens of thousands of clones; only one count was recorded for around 77% of them. 5.5% to 7% of the sample rests with the top ten. Sequenced: PBMCs. The source is a man aged 50 to 60 in good health and CMV-seronegative.

CDR3 protein: CASSILAGPDTQYF. CDR3 nucleotide sequence: TGTGCCAGTAGTATACTAGCGGGACCAGATACGCAGTATTTT. The chain recombines TRBV19 with TRBJ2-3, with 9 bases that match TRBD2. Looked up from germline, CDR1 is LNHDA and CDR2 is SQIVND (reference sequence). V was pared by 2 bases and J by 4 bases, with 1 base of the junction left unmatched. The length of the CDR3 is 14 residues.

The gene calls are TRBV27 and TRBJ1-6; D is undetermined. V lost 2 bases and J 0 bases, leaving 8 bases between the germline ends. Germline V gives CDR1 MNHEY, CDR2 SMNVEV (reference sequence). This CDR3 region has 16 residues. CDR3 residues: CASSLAANSYNSPLHF. The CDR3, as DNA: TGTGCCAGCAGTTTAGCGGCAAACTCCTATAATTCACCCCTCCACTTT.

The chain joins TRBV28 to TRBJ1-4; 8 positions agree with TRBD1. The germline V gene encodes CDR1 MDHEN and CDR2 SYDVKM. This CDR3 region has 15 residues. The V and J ends lost 5 bases and 8 bases, in that order; junction bases with no gene match: 10. The CDR3, as DNA: TGTGCCAGCAGTCCAGTCCAGGGGGCGGGAGAAAAACTGTTTTTT. Protein: CASSPVQGAGEKLFF.

The gene calls are TRBV10-3 and TRBJ1-1, with D perhaps matching TRBD1 (5 bases). This CDR3 contains 14 residues. Trimming removed 6 bases from V and 2 bases from J, with 13 bases in between. Germline CDR1 ENHRY, CDR2 SYGVKD. The CDR3 here is CAISHPGENTEAFF. DNA for the CDR3: TGTGCCATCAGCCACCCGGGGGAAAACACTGAAGCTTTCTTT.

The V gene is TRBV5-1, the J gene TRBJ1-1; 11 bases fit TRBD1. V gave up 3 bases and J gave up 7 bases; unmatched junction bases: 8. The V gene's germline CDR1 is SGHRS and CDR2 YFSETQ. The CDR3 extends over 15 amino acids. The CDR3 reads CASSSTDRGLGEAFF. The DNA of the CDR3 is TGCGCCAGCAGCTCCACGGACAGGGGGCTGGGTGAAGCTTTCTTT.

This chain joins TRBV30 and TRBJ1-6; D perhaps matches TRBD1 (5 bases). Germline V CDR1 and CDR2: GTSNPN, SVGIG (reference sequence). Deletions cut 2 bases from V and 6 bases from J, with 11 bases between. The CDR3 is 14 amino acids. CDR3 in amino acids: CAWSRTGINSPLHF. The CDR3 nucleotides are TGTGCCTGGAGTCGAACAGGCATTAATTCACCCCTCCACTTT.

The genes are TRBV7-9 and TRBJ1-4; 7 positions agree with TRBD1. Germline CDR1 and CDR2: SEHNR and FQNEAQ (reference sequence). With V trimmed by 5 bases and J by 4 bases, 4 bases remained unmatched. The length of the CDR3 is 14 residues. The CDR3: CASSRQGINEKLFF. CDR3 bases: TGTGCCAGCAGCCGACAGGGCATTAATGAAAAACTGTTTTTT.

The J gene is TRBJ2-3, the V gene TRBV7-6; D possibly corresponds to TRBD2 (5 bases). The ends were cut back, 5 bases at V and 0 bases at J, with 12 bases in the middle. The CDR3 runs to 15 residues. The germline gives CDR1 SGHVS, CDR2 FNYEAQ. DNA of the CDR3: TGTGCCAGCAGCCGAGGCCAGCGGAGCACAGATACGCAGTATTTT. Translating gives CASSRGQRSTDTQYF. Combining the CDR3 with reference TRBV7-6 and TRBJ2-3 gives the whole variable domain GAGVSQSPRYKVTKRGQDVALRCDPISGHVSLYWYRQALGQGPEFLTYFNYEAQQDKSGLPNDRFSAERPEGSISTLTIQRTEQRDSAMYRCASSRGQRSTDTQYFGPGTRLTVL.

The rearrangement links TRBV30 to TRBJ2-5; D gene ambiguous. The J call may not be correct, given that the DNA end is closer to TRBJ2-7. The length of the CDR3 is 14 residues. Germline loops: CDR1 GTSNPN, CDR2 SVGIG (reference sequence). In DNA, the CDR3 is TGTGCCTGGATCGCTAAAGAGCATACCTACGAGCAGTACTTC. Protein sequence: CAWIAKEHTYEQYF.

The V gene is TRBV5-1, the J gene TRBJ2-7, with D possibly matching TRBD1 (5 bases). Germline V CDR1 and CDR2: SGHRS, YFSETQ. Trimming cost V 0 bases and J 3 bases, with 10 bases left between them. The CDR3 loop spans 14 amino acids. CDR3 protein: CASSLEGASYEQYF. The CDR3 coding sequence is TGCGCCAGCAGCTTGGAAGGGGCTAGCTACGAGCAGTACTTC.

The chain joins TRBV5-1 to TRBJ1-4; D possibly corresponds to TRBD1 (6 bases). Trimming removed 0 bases from V and 7 bases from J, with 10 bases in between. The CDR3 has 14 amino acids. Germline V CDR1 and CDR2: SGHRS, YFSETQ. CDR3 protein: CASSLGGGFEKLFF. CDR3 in DNA: TGCGCCAGCAGCTTGGGAGGGGGTTTTGAAAAACTGTTTTTT.

The J gene is TRBJ1-1, the V gene TRBV30; possibly TRBD1 for D (5 bases). Trimming left V 3 bases short and J 2 bases short, with 13 bases between. The CDR3 sequence is 14 residues long. Looked up from germline, CDR1 is GTSNPN and CDR2 is SVGIG (reference sequence). The chain's CDR3 is CAWRIQGDNTEAFF. CDR3 nucleotide sequence: TGTGCCTGGAGGATCCAGGGCGACAACACTGAAGCTTTCTTT.

The chain couples TRBV6-4 to TRBJ2-2; possible D gene TRBD1, 6 bases. The length of the CDR3 is 14 residues. The germline CDR1 and CDR2 sequences are MRHNA and SNTAGT. V lost 4 bases to trimming and J lost 2 bases, with 8 bases between them. The CDR3 protein is CASSGQANTGELFF. CDR3 DNA: TGTGCCAGCAGTGGACAGGCTAACACCGGGGAGCTGTTTTTT.

The gene calls are TRBV27 and TRBJ1-6; 10 bases line up with TRBD1. V dropped 6 bases and J dropped 7; count of bases not matched to a gene: 6. The germline gives CDR1 MNHEY, CDR2 SMNVEV (reference sequence). The CDR3 is 15 amino acids. CDR3 nucleotide sequence: TGTGCCAGCAGGGGCCCGGGACAGGGGAATTCACCCCTCCACTTT. This encodes CASRGPGQGNSPLHF.

The chain joins TRBV7-9 to TRBJ2-1, with TRBD2 identical over 8 bases. Germline V gene lookup returns CDR1 SEHNR and CDR2 FQNEAQ (reference sequence). With V trimmed by 4 bases and J by 5 bases, 10 bases remained unmatched. The CDR3 sequence is 16 residues long. CDR3: CASSSNQRGTNNEQFF. The CDR3 bases are TGTGCCAGCAGCTCCAACCAGCGGGGGACAAACAATGAGCAGTTCTTC.

The V call is TRBV7-8, the J call TRBJ2-7; D is undetermined. Germline CDR1 reads SGHVS; CDR2 reads FQNEAQ. There are 12 residues in the CDR3. The V end lost 0 bases, the J end lost 6 bases, and 6 bases lay between the germline ends. CDR3 residues: CASSLARSEQYF. CDR3 nucleotides: TGTGCCAGCAGCTTAGCGAGGAGCGAGCAGTACTTC. The full variable domain, in which reference TRBV7-8 and TRBJ2-7 provide the parts outside the CDR3, is GAGVSQSPRYKVAKRGQDVALRCDPISGHVSLFWYQQALGQGPEFLTYFQNEAQLDKSGLPSDRFFAERPEGSVSTLKIQRTQQEDSAVYLCASSLARSEQYFGPGTRLTVT.

This clone is a singleton in its sample. V is TRBV5-1 and J is TRBJ2-5, with unresolved D. This CDR3 region has 14 residues. Germline loops: CDR1 SGHRS, CDR2 YFSETQ. The ends were cut back, 0 bases at V and 3 bases at J, with 9 bases in the middle. CDR3 nucleotides: TGCGCCAGCAGCTTGGTTGGCAGCGAAGAGACCCAGTACTTC. This encodes CASSLVGSEETQYF.

The chain recombines TRBV7-9 with TRBJ2-3, with D possibly matching TRBD2 (6 bases). CDR3 length: 16 amino acids. CDR1 and CDR2 from the germline V gene are SEHNR and FQNEAQ (reference sequence). V lost 0 bases and J 1 base, leaving 11 bases between the germline ends. CDR3 residues: CASSLATSLGTDTQYF. The CDR3 coding sequence is TGTGCCAGCAGCTTAGCGACTAGTCTCGGCACAGATACGCAGTATTTT.

This clone has just a few counts. The V and J genes are TRBV15 and TRBJ2-7, with D uncertain. CDR3 length: 15 residues. Trimming stripped 5 bases from V and 2 bases from J, with 16 bases between. CDR1 LNHNV and CDR2 YYDKDF come from the germline V gene (reference sequence). The CDR3 loop is CATSDRSVQAYEQYF. The CDR3 DNA reads TGTGCCACCAGCGATCGATCGGTTCAGGCCTACGAGCAGTACTTC.

This clone was seen a handful of times. V is TRBV28 and J is TRBJ1-1; maybe TRBD1 (6 bases). Germline V gives CDR1 MDHEN, CDR2 SYDVKM. The CDR3 sequence is 16 residues long. Between the trimmed V and J ends, which lost 7 bases and 6 bases, there was a span of 24 bases. CDR3 in amino acids: CASIPWGYGTSSEAFF. The CDR3 DNA reads TGTGCCAGCATTCCATGGGGGTATGGGACATCCTCTGAAGCTTTCTTT.

This clone was seen only once. The rearrangement links TRBV5-1 to TRBJ2-1, with 8 positions matching TRBD2. V trimming: 2 bases; J trimming: 3 bases; junction bases outside the gene matches: 4. The CDR3 has 15 residues. Per germline, CDR1 SGHRS and CDR2 YFSETQ. The CDR3, as DNA: TGCGCCAGCAGCTTCCGGACTAGCAACTACAATGAGCAGTTCTTC. Encoded protein: CASSFRTSNYNEQFF.

This clone is a singleton in its sample. This rearrangement joins TRBV27 to TRBJ2-7, with a possible D match to TRBD1 (5 bases). V was shortened by 2 bases and J by 3 bases, with 11 bases between the two germline ends. The CDR3 is 14 amino acids. CDR1 is MNHEY and CDR2 is SMNVEV in the germline V gene (reference sequence). This chain's CDR3 is CASSLRGFNYEQYF. The CDR3 region has the DNA TGTGCCAGCAGTTTAAGGGGTTTTAACTACGAGCAGTACTTC.

This chain links TRBV7-9 with TRBJ2-7; TRBD2 matches 7 bases. Germline CDR1 is SEHNR and CDR2 is FQNEAQ (reference sequence). The CDR3 spans 15 residues. With 5 bases clipped from V and 5 bases from J, the junction kept 12 bases outside the gene matches. The CDR3 loop reads CASSRSSGVNHEQYF. As DNA, the CDR3 is TGTGCCAGCAGCCGGTCCAGCGGGGTCAATCACGAGCAGTACTTC.

The chain is built from TRBV4-1 and TRBJ2-2; D unresolved. Germline lookup yields CDR1 MGHRA and CDR2 YSYEKL. This CDR3 is built from 13 residues. V shed 2 bases and J shed 7 bases, with 8 bases lying between them. CDR3 protein: CASSQTRDGELFF. The CDR3 DNA is TGCGCCAGCAGCCAAACTCGAGACGGGGAGCTGTTTTTT.

The genes are TRBV4-3 and TRBJ2-3; possible D gene TRBD1, 5 bases. This CDR3 has 15 residues. V lost 4 bases and J 0 bases, leaving 11 bases between the germline ends. Germline CDR1 is LGHNA and CDR2 is YSLEER. For the CDR3, the DNA is TGCGCCAGCAGCCTAGGGGCAACTAGCACAGATACGCAGTATTTT. Its translation is CASSLGATSTDTQYF.